What follows are 18 T cell receptor beta chains derived from one specimen sequenced in a study of blood T cell repertoires in COVID-19. This table comes from immunoSEQ multiplex PCR, and its TCRdb copy is limited to in-frame clones, with some not included. The data hold a few hundred thousand clones, with around 83% observed a single time. The sequenced material came from peripheral blood. The origin of the receptors is an older woman with COVID-19, enrolled during active disease.

The gene calls are TRBV2 and TRBJ2-5; possibly TRBD1 for D (6 bases). The CDR3 consists of 11 residues. Trimming pared 6 bases from V and 14 bases from J, leaving 16 bases between. Germline CDR1 is SNHLY and CDR2 is FYNNEI. The CDR3 nucleotides read TGTGCCAGCAGACTCGGACAGAGGACTTACTTC. Encoded protein: CASRLGQRTYF.

This clone occurred once. The chain employs TRBV2 and TRBJ2-1, with D perhaps TRBD2 (7 bases). The V end lost 6 bases, the J end lost 1 base, and 10 bases lay between the germline ends. There are 14 residues in the CDR3. The germline CDR1 and CDR2 sequences are SNHLY and FYNNEI. The CDR3 protein is CASRSGTSYNEQFF. As DNA, the CDR3 is TGTGCCAGCAGAAGCGGGACATCCTACAATGAGCAGTTCTTC.

J is TRBJ1-5 and V is TRBV10-3; TRBD1 matches at 11 bases. The CDR3 has 15 amino acids. Per the germline V gene, CDR1 is ENHRY and CDR2 is SYGVKD. Trimming removed 5 bases from V and 5 bases from J; junction bases left unmatched: 5. The CDR3 DNA is TGTGCCATCAGTAAAGGACAGGGGGCTTATCAGCCCCAGCATTTT. Amino acid sequence: CAISKGQGAYQPQHF.

The sample holds a few counts of this clone. The chain couples TRBV9 to TRBJ1-6, with a weak D call TRBD1 (5 bases). CDR3 length: 15 residues. V lost 3 bases and J lost 8, with 15 bases in between. Germline V lookup: CDR1 SGDLS, CDR2 YYNGEE. The CDR3 DNA is TGTGCCAGCAGCGCACGGGGGGGAACCTATTCACCCCTCCACTTT. Translated, it gives CASSARGGTYSPLHF.

This chain joins TRBV6-2 or TRBV6-3 and TRBJ2-7, with D possibly being TRBD2 (5 bases). Trimming left V 5 bases short and J 2 bases short, with 22 bases between. This CDR3 has 17 residues. Germline CDR1 MNHEY, CDR2 SVGEGT. Here the CDR3 reads CASSQDREAAYPYEQYF. The CDR3 nucleotides read TGTGCCAGCAGTCAAGATAGAGAAGCGGCGTACCCCTACGAGCAGTACTTC.

This clone was seen a handful of times. The chain combines TRBV7-2 with TRBJ1-6, with D hard to call. The CDR3 loop spans 16 amino acids. Trimming removed 1 base from V and 6 bases from J, with 13 bases in between. Per the germline V gene, CDR1 is SGHTA and CDR2 is FQGNSA. This CDR3 reads CASSLVGGRSNSPLHF. In DNA, the CDR3 is TGTGCCAGCAGCTTAGTAGGAGGCAGGTCTAATTCACCCCTCCACTTT. The variable domain in full, completed from reference TRBV7-2 and TRBJ1-6, reads GAGVSQSPSNKVTEKGKDVELRCDPISGHTALYWYRQSLGQGLEFLIYFQGNSAPDKSGLPSDRFSAERTGGSVSTLTIQRTQQEDSAVYLCASSLVGGRSNSPLHFGNGTRLTVT.

As to this clone: This sample includes further DNA sequences coding for the same CDR3. V gene TRBV5-1 combines with J gene TRBJ1-4; possible D gene TRBD1, 5 bases. From germline, CDR1 is SGHRS and CDR2 YFSETQ. Trimming shortened V by 2 bases and J by 8 bases, and 13 bases separated the two germline ends. CDR3 size: 14 residues. The CDR3: CASSLGAGNEKLFF. The CDR3 DNA is TGCGCCAGCAGCTTAGGGGCAGGGAACGAAAAACTGTTTTTT.

The table lists this clone with a few counts. This sequence joins TRBV6-2 or TRBV6-3 and TRBJ2-7, with 7 bases aligning to TRBD1. Losses at the gene ends were 2 bases for V and 2 bases for J; bases not matched to a gene: 6. Per the germline V gene, CDR1 is MNHEY and CDR2 is SVGEGT. The CDR3 totals 15 residues. CDR3 sequence: CASSYLGQGAYEQYF. Here the CDR3 DNA reads TGTGCCAGCAGTTACCTGGGGCAGGGGGCCTACGAGCAGTACTTC.

The chain uses TRBV6-6 and TRBJ2-7, with a weak D call TRBD2 (5 bases). With 0 bases removed from V and 6 bases from J, the gap between germline ends came to 15 bases. Germline V gene sequence: CDR1 MNHNY, CDR2 SVGAGI (reference sequence). This CDR3 contains 15 residues. The CDR3 DNA is TGTGCCAGCAGTTACTCGAACCGGTTAGAGGGCGAGCAGTACTTC. As protein: CASSYSNRLEGEQYF.

The chain is built from TRBV27 and TRBJ2-1; D perhaps matches TRBD2 (5 bases). This CDR3 is 14 amino acids long. Looked up from germline, CDR1 is MNHEY and CDR2 is SMNVEV (reference sequence). The germline V and J ends were trimmed by 7 bases and 4 bases, with 14 bases remaining between them. CDR3 DNA sequence: TGTGCCAGCAAAGGGTTGAGGGCTTACAATGAGCAGTTCTTC. This sequence encodes CASKGLRAYNEQFF.

This chain links TRBV6-6 with TRBJ2-7; D possibly corresponds to TRBD1 (5 bases). The CDR3 spans 12 residues. The germline gives CDR1 MNHNY, CDR2 SVGAGI (reference sequence). V was pared by 6 bases and J by 1 base, with 7 bases between. CDR3 region: CASRGVSYEQYF. Here the CDR3 DNA reads TGTGCCAGCAGAGGGGTTTCCTACGAGCAGTACTTC.

The CDR3 nucleotides are TGTGCCAGCTCACAAAGTCCCGAGGTCGGCTACACCTTC. Translation: CASSQSPEVGYTF. This rearrangement joins TRBV18 to TRBJ1-2, with D hard to call. Germline V gene lookup returns CDR1 KGHSH and CDR2 LQKENI. The ends were cut back, 4 bases at V and 8 bases at J, with 14 bases in the middle. The CDR3 loop spans 13 amino acids.

The V and J genes are TRBV29-1 and TRBJ2-1, with a weak D call TRBD1 (6 bases). This CDR3 has 13 residues. V was clipped by 0 bases and J by 7 bases, with 10 bases between them. The germline CDR1 and CDR2 sequences are SQVTM and ANQGSEA. The CDR3 spells CSVEETGINEQFF. The CDR3 DNA reads as TGCAGCGTTGAAGAGACAGGAATTAATGAGCAGTTCTTC.

This chain joins TRBV5-4 and TRBJ1-6; TRBD1 matches 7 bases. The V and J ends lost 5 bases and 9 bases, in that order; junction bases with no gene match: 11. Germline CDR1 is SGHNT and CDR2 is YYREEE (reference sequence). The CDR3 covers 15 residues. DNA of the CDR3: TGTGCCAGCAGGACCGACAGGGCCACCGTTTCACCCCTCCACTTT. Translated: CASRTDRATVSPLHF.

V gene TRBV19 combines with J gene TRBJ1-2; D gene ambiguous. Between the trimmed V and J ends, which lost 3 bases and 4 bases, there was a span of 12 bases. The germline gives CDR1 LNHDA, CDR2 SQIVND (reference sequence). The CDR3 spans 14 residues. The CDR3 DNA reads TGTGCCAGTAGTATTGGGTTAGGGAGCTATGGCTACACCTTC. This translates into CASSIGLGSYGYTF.

CDR3 coding DNA: TGTGCCAGCAGCCTCGATCTGAGACCAGGGGGCGAAGCTTTCTTT. Translation gives CASSLDLRPGGEAFF. V gene TRBV14 combines with J gene TRBJ1-1; 8 bases match TRBD1. Germline V gives CDR1 SGHDN, CDR2 FVKESK. This CDR3 contains 15 residues. J gave up 8 bases and V 4 bases, and 12 bases lay outside the gene matches.

V and J are TRBV5-1 and TRBJ2-7; D is undetermined. Germline CDR1 SGHRS, CDR2 YFSETQ. Trimming shortened V by 2 bases and J by 0 bases, and 9 bases separated the two germline ends. The CDR3 is made up of 14 amino acids. The CDR3 reads CASSLVVSSYEQYF. The CDR3 coding sequence is TGCGCCAGCAGCTTAGTGGTGAGCTCCTACGAGCAGTACTTC. Full variable domain (rest looked up from reference TRBV5-1 and TRBJ2-7): KAGVTQTPRYLIKTRGQQVTLSCSPISGHRSVSWYQQTPGQGLQFLFEYFSETQRNKGNFPGRFSGRQFSNSRSEMNVSTLELGDSALYLCASSLVVSSYEQYFGPGTRLTVT.

The table lists this clone with a few counts. The chain recombines TRBV6-1 with TRBJ2-7; no clear D gene. Per the germline V gene, CDR1 is MNHNS and CDR2 is SASEGT. V lost 7 bases to trimming and J lost 0 bases, with 7 bases between them. The length of the CDR3 is 12 residues. In DNA, the CDR3 is TGTGCCAGCACCGGGTCCTCCTACGAGCAGTACTTC. Translating it yields CASTGSSYEQYF.